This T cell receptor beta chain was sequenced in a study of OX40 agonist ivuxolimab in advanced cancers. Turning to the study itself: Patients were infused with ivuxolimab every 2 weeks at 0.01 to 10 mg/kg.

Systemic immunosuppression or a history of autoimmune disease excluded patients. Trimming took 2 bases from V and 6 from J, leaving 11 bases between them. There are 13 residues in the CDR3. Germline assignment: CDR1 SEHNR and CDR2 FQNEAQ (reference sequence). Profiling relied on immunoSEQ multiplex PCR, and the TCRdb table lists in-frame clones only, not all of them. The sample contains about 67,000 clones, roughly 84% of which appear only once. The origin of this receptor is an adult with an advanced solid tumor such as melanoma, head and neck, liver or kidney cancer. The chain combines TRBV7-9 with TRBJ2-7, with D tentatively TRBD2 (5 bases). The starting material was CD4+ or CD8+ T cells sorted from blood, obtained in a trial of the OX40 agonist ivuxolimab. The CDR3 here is CASSLLLAREQYF. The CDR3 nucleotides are TGTGCCAGCAGCTTACTCCTAGCACGCGAGCAGTACTTC.